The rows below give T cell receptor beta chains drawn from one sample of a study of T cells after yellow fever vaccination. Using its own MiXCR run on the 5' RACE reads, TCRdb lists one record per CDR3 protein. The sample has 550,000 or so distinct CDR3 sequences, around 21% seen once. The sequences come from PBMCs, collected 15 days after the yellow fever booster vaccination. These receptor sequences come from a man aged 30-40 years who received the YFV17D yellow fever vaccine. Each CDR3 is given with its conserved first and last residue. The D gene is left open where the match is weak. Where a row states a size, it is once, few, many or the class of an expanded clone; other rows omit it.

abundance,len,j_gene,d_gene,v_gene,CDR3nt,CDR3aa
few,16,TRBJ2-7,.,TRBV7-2,TGTGCCAGCAGCCCGATGGTAGGCTGGGGATTGTACGAGCAGTACTTC,CASSPMVGWGLYEQYF
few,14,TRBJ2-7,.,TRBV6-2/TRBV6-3,TGTGCCAGCAGTCTTCCGGGTCCCTGGGACGAGCAGTACTTC,CASSLPGPWDEQYF
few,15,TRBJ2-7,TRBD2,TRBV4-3,TGCGCCAGCAGCCAAGTTCCGGGGGGACCCTACGAGCAGTACTTC,CASSQVPGGPYEQYF
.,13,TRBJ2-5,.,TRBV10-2,TGCGCCAGCACCCCACATGGGGGCGAGACCCAGTACTTC,CASTPHGGETQYF
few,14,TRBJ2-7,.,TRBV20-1,TGCAGTGCTAGCCGGGACTTCTACTCCTACGAGCAGTACTTC,CSASRDFYSYEQYF
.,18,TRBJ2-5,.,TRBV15,TGTGCCACCAGCAGAGATCACGGGGCAGACACTTACCAAGAGACCCAGTACTTC,CATSRDHGADTYQETQYF
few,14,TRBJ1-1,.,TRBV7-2,TGTGCCAGCAGCTTAAGCACCGGACGCCATAGAGTTTTCTTT,CASSLSTGRHRVFF
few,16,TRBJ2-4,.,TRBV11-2,TGTGCCAGCAGCCCCTTCTTCAACCTAGAGGTGAACATTCAGTACTTC,CASSPFFNLEVNIQYF
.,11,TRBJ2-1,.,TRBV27,TGTGCCAGCAGTTTTAGCAGGTCTCTGTTCTTC,CASSFSRSLFF
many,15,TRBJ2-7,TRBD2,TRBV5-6,TGTGCCAGCAGCTTGTCCGCGCTAGCGGGACGCGAGCAGTACTTC,CASSLSALAGREQYF
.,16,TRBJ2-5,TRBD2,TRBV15,TGTGCCACCAGCAGAGATAGGGCTAGCGGGAGAGAGACCCAGTACTTC,CATSRDRASGRETQYF
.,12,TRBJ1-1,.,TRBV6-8,TGTGCCAGCATTCCGGAGAACACTGAAGCTTTCTTT,CASIPENTEAFF
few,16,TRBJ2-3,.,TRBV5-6,TGTGCCAGCCGTATGGGTCAAAGGCTGGGGACAGATACGCAGTATTTT,CASRMGQRLGTDTQYF
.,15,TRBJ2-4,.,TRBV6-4,TGTGCCAGCAGTGAGATACCGGGACACGGAAACATTCAGTACTTC,CASSEIPGHGNIQYF
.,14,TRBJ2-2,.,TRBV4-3,TGCGCCAGCAGCCATGCCAGGGGAACCGGGGAGCTGTTTTTT,CASSHARGTGELFF
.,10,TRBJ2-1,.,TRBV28,TGTGCCAGCAGATCGAATGAGCAGTTCTTC,CASRSNEQFF
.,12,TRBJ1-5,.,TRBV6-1,TGTGCCAGCCAACAGGATAATCAGCCCCAGCATTTT,CASQQDNQPQHF
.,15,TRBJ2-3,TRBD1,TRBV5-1,TGCGCCAGCAGCCCGGGACAGGCTAGCACAGATACGCAGTATTTT,CASSPGQASTDTQYF
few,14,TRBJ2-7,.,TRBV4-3,TGCGCCAGCAGCCCCGGCAGGACATTCTACGAGCAGTACTTC,CASSPGRTFYEQYF
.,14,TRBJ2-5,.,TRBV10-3,TGTGCCATCAGTGAGTTTGTGGGAGCAGAGACCCAGTACTTC,CAISEFVGAETQYF
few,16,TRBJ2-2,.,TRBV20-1,TGCAGTGCTAGAGGGGGGGACTCCTGGAACACCGGGGAGCTGTTTTTT,CSARGGDSWNTGELFF
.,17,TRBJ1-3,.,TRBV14,TGTGCCAGCAGCCCGCGCGGCGTACGGTCTGGTACGGACACCATATATTTT,CASSPRGVRSGTDTIYF
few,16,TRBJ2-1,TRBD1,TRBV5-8,TGTGCCAGCAGCTTGGAGTCCGGGACAGGGGGCTTTGAGCAGTTCTTC,CASSLESGTGGFEQFF
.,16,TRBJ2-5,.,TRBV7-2,TGTGCCAGCAGCTTAGTAGGACCAGTCTCCCAAGAGACCCAGTACTTC,CASSLVGPVSQETQYF
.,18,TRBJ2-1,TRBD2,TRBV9,TGTGCCAGCAGCGTAGGGACCTTTTCTAGCGGGGGTTACAATGAGCAGTTCTTC,CASSVGTFSSGGYNEQFF
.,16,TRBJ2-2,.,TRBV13,TGTGCCAGCAGCTTAGAAGGACTAACGAACACCGGGGAGCTGTTTTTT,CASSLEGLTNTGELFF
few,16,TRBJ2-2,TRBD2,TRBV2,TGTGCCAGCAGTGAAGAGACTAGCGGGAGTTCCGGGGAGCTGTTTTTT,CASSEETSGSSGELFF
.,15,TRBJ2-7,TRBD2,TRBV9,TGTGCCAGCAGCGCGGGACTAGCGGGAGGCGGCGAGCAGTACTTC,CASSAGLAGGGEQYF
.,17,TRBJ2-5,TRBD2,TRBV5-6,TGTGCCAGCAGCTCCCTTGCAGCGGGAGGCCCCTCAGCGACCCAGTACTTC,CASSSLAAGGPSATQYF
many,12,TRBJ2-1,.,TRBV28,TGTGCCAGCAGTCAGCTTAAGGAAGAGCAGTTCTTC,CASSQLKEEQFF
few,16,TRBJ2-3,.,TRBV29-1,TGCAGCGTTGAGGGGGGTAGGGCATTTAGCACAGATACGCAGTATTTT,CSVEGGRAFSTDTQYF
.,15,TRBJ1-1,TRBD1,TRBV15,TGTGCCACCAGCAGAGTACAGGGGAGGGCCACTGAAGCTTTCTTT,CATSRVQGRATEAFF
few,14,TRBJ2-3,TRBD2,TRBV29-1,TGCAGCGTCTCCCGGGGGGGACGCACAGATACGCAGTATTTT,CSVSRGGRTDTQYF
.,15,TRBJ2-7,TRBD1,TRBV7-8,TGTGCCAGCAGCTTCGACAGGGGGCGCCTCTACGAGCAGTACTTC,CASSFDRGRLYEQYF
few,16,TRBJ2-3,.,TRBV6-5,TGTGCCAGCAGTTACTCGAAAGGGGCTGGGACAGATACGCAGTATTTT,CASSYSKGAGTDTQYF
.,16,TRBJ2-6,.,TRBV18,TGTGCCAGCTCCTCCACTACTTACTCTGGGGCCAACGTCCTGACTTTC,CASSSTTYSGANVLTF
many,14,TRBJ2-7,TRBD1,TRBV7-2,TGTGCCAGCAGCCCAAGGACAGGGGGCTACGAGCAGTACTTC,CASSPRTGGYEQYF
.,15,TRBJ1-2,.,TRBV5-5,TGTGCCAGCAGCTTAGACAAAGGGGTTTACTATGGCTACACCTTC,CASSLDKGVYYGYTF
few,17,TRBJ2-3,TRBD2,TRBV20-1,TGCAGTGCTAGAGATCGTAGGGGACTAGCGGCCACAGATACGCAGTATTTT,CSARDRRGLAATDTQYF
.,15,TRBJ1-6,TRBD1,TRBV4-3,TGCGCCAGCAGCCAAGAGACAGGGCGGTATTCACCCCTCCACTTT,CASSQETGRYSPLHF
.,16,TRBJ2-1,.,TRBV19,TGTGCCAGTAGTACACTAGCAAAAACAGGGCTCAATGAGCAGTTCTTC,CASSTLAKTGLNEQFF
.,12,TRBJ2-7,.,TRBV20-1,TGCAGTGCAAAGACAGACTCCTACGAGCAGTACTTC,CSAKTDSYEQYF
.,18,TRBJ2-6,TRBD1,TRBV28,TGTGCCAGCAGTTCATGGGACAGCTCAGTCTCTGGGGCCAACGTCCTGACTTTC,CASSSWDSSVSGANVLTF
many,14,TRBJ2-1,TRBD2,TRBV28,TGTGCCAGCAGTTTAGGGGGGGGAAACAATGAGCAGTTCTTC,CASSLGGGNNEQFF
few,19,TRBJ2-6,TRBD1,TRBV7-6,TGTGCCAGCAGCCCAAAGTACACAGGGGTCCCTTCCCCAGTTCGGGACCTGACTTTC,CASSPKYTGVPSPVRDLTF
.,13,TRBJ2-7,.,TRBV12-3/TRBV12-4,TGTGCCAGCAGTTTAGGAGAGGGGTACGAGCAGTACTTC,CASSLGEGYEQYF
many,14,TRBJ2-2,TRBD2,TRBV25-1,TGTGCCAGCAGTGGACTAGCGGACACCGGGGAGCTGTTTTTT,CASSGLADTGELFF
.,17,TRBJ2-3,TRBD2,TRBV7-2,TGTGCCAGCAGCCTGTTACTAGCGGGGGGTTTCACAGATACGCAGTATTTT,CASSLLLAGGFTDTQYF
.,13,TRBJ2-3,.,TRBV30,TGTGCCTGGAAGTACCGGGGCACAGATACGCAGTATTTT,CAWKYRGTDTQYF
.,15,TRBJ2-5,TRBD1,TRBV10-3,TGTGCCATCAGTGAGTCGAGACAGGGTAGCGAGACCCAGTACTTC,CAISESRQGSETQYF
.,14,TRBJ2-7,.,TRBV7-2,TGTGCCAGCAGCGTAACGATAGCGATCTACGAGCAGTACTTC,CASSVTIAIYEQYF
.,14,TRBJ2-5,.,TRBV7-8,TGTGCCAGCAGCTTACTGGTGGGACTTGAGACCCAGTACTTC,CASSLLVGLETQYF
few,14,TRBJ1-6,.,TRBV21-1,TGTGCCAGCAGCAGGGGCAGGAATAATTCACCCCTCCACTTT,CASSRGRNNSPLHF
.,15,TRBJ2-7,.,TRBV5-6,TGTGCCAGCAGCACCATCCGGGGGCCGGGCTACGAGCAGTACTTC,CASSTIRGPGYEQYF
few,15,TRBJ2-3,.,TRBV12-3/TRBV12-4,TGTGCCAGCAGGAACCGGGACACGGTAGAGATTGCGCAGTATTTT,CASRNRDTVEIAQYF
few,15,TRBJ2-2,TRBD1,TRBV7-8,TGTGCCAGCAGCGGTTGGACAGGGGGCAACGGGGAGCTGTTTTTT,CASSGWTGGNGELFF
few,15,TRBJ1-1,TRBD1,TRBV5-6,TGTGCCAGCAGCTTGTTGGACAGGGAAACCACTGAAGCTTTCTTT,CASSLLDRETTEAFF